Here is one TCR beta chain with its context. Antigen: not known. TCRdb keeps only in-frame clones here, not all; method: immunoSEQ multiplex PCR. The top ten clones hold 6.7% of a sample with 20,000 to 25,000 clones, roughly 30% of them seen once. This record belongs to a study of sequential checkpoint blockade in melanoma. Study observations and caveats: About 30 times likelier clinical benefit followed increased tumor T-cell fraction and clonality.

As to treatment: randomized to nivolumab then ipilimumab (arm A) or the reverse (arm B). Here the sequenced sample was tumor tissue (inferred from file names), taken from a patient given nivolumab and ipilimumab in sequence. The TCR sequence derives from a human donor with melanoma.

In DNA, the CDR3 is TGTGCCAGTAGTATATGGCAGGGGGCTGGGGCAGATACGCAGTATTTT. It specifies CASSIWQGAGADTQYF. This chain joins TRBV19 and TRBJ2-3, with 8 bases aligning to TRBD1. J was trimmed by 4 bases and V by 2 bases; bases with no gene match: 8. Germline assignment: CDR1 LNHDA and CDR2 SQIVND (reference sequence). This CDR3 has 16 residues. Together with reference TRBV19 and TRBJ2-3, the CDR3 gives the full variable domain: DGGITQSPKYLFRKEGQNVTLSCEQNLNHDAMYWYRQDPGQGLRLIYYSQIVNDFQKGDIAEGYSVSREKKESFPLTVTSAQKNPTAFYLCASSIWQGAGADTQYFGPGTRLTVL.